The T cell receptor (beta chain) described here comes from a study of cytomegalovirus exposure and HLA in healthy donors. Findings and limits, study-wide: Follow-up analysis found HLA locus-dependent TCR association rates, highest for DRB1 and lowest for HLA-C.

The PCR employed 60 Vbeta primers together with 13 Jbeta primers. Sequenced by immunoSEQ multiplex PCR; TCRdb stores in-frame clones only, minus some. The sample has 130,000 to 150,000 clones, 82% seen once. Comment on this clone: What it binds is not known.

This CDR3 has 13 amino acids. Trimming took off 0 bases at V and 5 bases at J, with 7 bases between the two ends. CDR1 is SGHTA, CDR2 FQGNSA, per germline. The rearrangement links TRBV7-2 to TRBJ2-5; D is undetermined. The TCR was taken from a woman aged 55-69 years in good health and CMV-seropositive. The specimen was PBMCs. The DNA for the CDR3 is TGTGCCAGCAGCTTAGCCGGTCGGGAGACCCAGTACTTC. This encodes CASSLAGRETQYF.